Shown below are 9 T cell receptor beta chains from a single sample sequenced in a study of vaccination and CD4 T cells after COVID-19. The treatment was: approximately 9-day PBMC culture with coronavirus spike peptide pools or control peptides (ViraFEST assay). Their antigens are not known. Sequencing of DNA taken from cultured CD4+ T cells relied on the Oncomine TCR Beta short-read assay. TCRdb independently ran MiXCR on the PCR reads; one entry per CDR3 protein. This sample has around 8,100 distinct CDR3 sequences; approximately 57% occur once, and the top ten carry 15% to 20%. This specimen consisted of cultured CD4+ T cells from blood, obtained after SARS-CoV-2 vaccination. These receptors were collected from a human donor with COVID-19.

The gene calls are TRBV6-1 and TRBJ1-3; 7 nucleotides agree with TRBD1. V shed 5 bases, J shed 0 bases, and the junction held 4 bases outside the gene matches. The CDR3 sequence is 15 residues long. In germline, CDR1 is MNHNS, CDR2 SASEGT. The CDR3 bases are TGTGCCAGCAGTCTGGACAGGCCCTCTGGAAACACCATATATTTT. This encodes CASSLDRPSGNTIYF.

This clonotype was seen a handful of times. The rearrangement links TRBV20-1 to TRBJ2-7, with 9 bases lining up with TRBD1. Trimming cost V 0 bases and J 1 base; bases outside gene matches: 4. The CDR3 is 15 amino acids. Germline CDR1 DFQATT, CDR2 SNEGSKA (reference sequence). This CDR3 is CSARDPDRGSYEQYF. DNA of the CDR3: TGCAGTGCTAGAGACCCAGACAGGGGGTCCTACGAGCAGTACTTC.

Only a few counts were recorded for this clonotype. V is TRBV6-5 and J is TRBJ2-2; 11 nucleotides align to TRBD1. The V gene end was trimmed by 4 bases and the J gene end by 4 bases; junction bases not matched to a gene: 14. Looked up from germline, CDR1 is MNHEY and CDR2 is SVGAGI. The CDR3 length is 19 residues. The CDR3 DNA reads as TGTGCCAGCAGTTCCGGGACAGGGGGGATCGGACCCATCACCGGGGAGCTGTTTTTT. This sequence encodes CASSSGTGGIGPITGELFF.

This chain joins TRBV5-4 and TRBJ2-7, with 7 bases that match TRBD1. This CDR3 spans 15 amino acids. The junction had 4 bases not matched to a gene; V was cut back by 0 bases and J by 1 base. Germline-derived CDR1 and CDR2 are SGHNT and YYREEE (reference sequence). In DNA, the CDR3 is TGTGCCAGCAGCTTGGGTACAGGGGAGTCCTACGAGCAGTACTTC. Amino acid sequence: CASSLGTGESYEQYF.

This chain connects TRBV11-2 to TRBJ1-1; tentative D call: TRBD1 (5 bases). CDR1 is SGHAT, CDR2 FQNNGV, per germline. V shed 5 bases and J shed 1 base, with 20 bases lying between them. The CDR3 is 17 amino acids. CDR3 region: CASSPIWGFLPNTEAFF. DNA of the CDR3: TGTGCCAGCAGCCCAATCTGGGGCTTCCTACCGAACACTGAAGCTTTCTTT. Variable domain in full (rest from reference TRBV11-2 and TRBJ1-1): EAGVAQSPRYKIIEKRQSVAFWCNPISGHATLYWYQQILGQGPKLLIQFQNNGVVDDSQLPKDRFSAERLKGVDSTLKIQPAKLEDSAVYLCASSPIWGFLPNTEAFFGQGTRLTVV.

This chain links TRBV7-2 with TRBJ1-3; tentatively, D is TRBD1 (5 bases). There are 15 residues in the CDR3. V was cut by 1 base and J by 2 bases, with 9 bases left in between. Per the germline V gene, CDR1 is SGHTA and CDR2 is FQGNSA. The CDR3 nucleotides are TGTGCCAGCAGCTTAGGGCAGGGTGCTGGAAACACCATATATTTT. It yields the protein CASSLGQGAGNTIYF.

The V and J genes are TRBV7-6 and TRBJ2-2; 11 bases agree with TRBD1. Germline-derived CDR1 and CDR2 are SGHVS and FNYEAQ. Trimming took 5 bases from V and 6 from J; bases not matched to a gene: 11. The CDR3 extends over 17 amino acids. CDR3 protein: CASSRPGGTGGPGELFF. The CDR3 nucleotides read TGTGCCAGCAGCCGACCGGGGGGGACAGGGGGGCCCGGGGAGCTGTTTTTT. Looking up the rest from reference TRBV7-6 and TRBJ2-2 gives the full variable domain: GAGVSQSPRYKVTKRGQDVALRCDPISGHVSLYWYRQALGQGPEFLTYFNYEAQQDKSGLPNDRFSAERPEGSISTLTIQRTEQRDSAMYRCASSRPGGTGGPGELFFGEGSRLTVL.

A few counts support this clonotype. The gene calls are TRBV20-1 and TRBJ1-3; D is undetermined. V was clipped by 0 bases and J by 3 bases, with 3 bases between them. CDR1 and CDR2 from the germline V gene are DFQATT and SNEGSKA (reference sequence). The CDR3 length is 12 residues. The CDR3 coding sequence is TGCAGTGCTAGAGATCATGGAAACACCATATATTTT. Translating gives CSARDHGNTIYF.

The rearrangement links TRBV11-3 to TRBJ2-7, with TRBD2 as a possible D gene (5 bases). The CDR3 consists of 13 residues. CDR1 is SGHNT, CDR2 YENEEA, per germline. V gave up 2 bases and J gave up 7 bases, with 12 bases separating them. The CDR3: CASSLKASLEQYF. The DNA of the CDR3 is TGTGCCAGCAGCTTAAAGGCTAGCCTTGAGCAGTACTTC.